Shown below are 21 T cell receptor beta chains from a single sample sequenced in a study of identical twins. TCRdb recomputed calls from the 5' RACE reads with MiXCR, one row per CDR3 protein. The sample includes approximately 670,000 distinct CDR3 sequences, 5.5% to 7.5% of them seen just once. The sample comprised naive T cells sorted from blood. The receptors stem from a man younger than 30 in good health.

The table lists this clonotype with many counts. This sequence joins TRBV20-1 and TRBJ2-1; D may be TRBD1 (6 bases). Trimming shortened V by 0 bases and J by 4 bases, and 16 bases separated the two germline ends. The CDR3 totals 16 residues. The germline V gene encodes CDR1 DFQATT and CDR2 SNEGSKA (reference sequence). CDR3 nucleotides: TGCAGTGCTAGAGATCGGGTGAGGACAGCATACAATGAGCAGTTCTTC. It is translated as CSARDRVRTAYNEQFF.

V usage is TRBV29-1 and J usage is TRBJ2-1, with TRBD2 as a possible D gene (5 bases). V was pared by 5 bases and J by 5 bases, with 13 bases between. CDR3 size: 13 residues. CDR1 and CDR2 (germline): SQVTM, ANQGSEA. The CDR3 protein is CSVIALVDNEQFF. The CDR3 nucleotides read TGCAGCGTTATAGCGTTAGTGGACAATGAGCAGTTCTTC.

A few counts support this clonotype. CDR3 region: CAISEASGSGTDTQYF. The CDR3 region has the DNA TGTGCCATCAGTGAGGCTAGCGGGAGTGGGACAGATACGCAGTATTTT. V and J are TRBV10-3 and TRBJ2-3; the match to TRBD2 covers 10 bases. With 2 bases clipped from V and 3 bases from J, the junction kept 5 bases outside the gene matches. Germline CDR1 is ENHRY and CDR2 is SYGVKD. This CDR3 has 16 amino acids.

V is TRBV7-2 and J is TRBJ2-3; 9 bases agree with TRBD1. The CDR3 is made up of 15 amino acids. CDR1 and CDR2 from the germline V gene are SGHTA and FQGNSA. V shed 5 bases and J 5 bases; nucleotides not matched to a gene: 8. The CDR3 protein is CASSPGGQGKDTQYF. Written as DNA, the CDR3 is TGTGCCAGCAGCCCAGGAGGACAGGGGAAAGATACGCAGTATTTT. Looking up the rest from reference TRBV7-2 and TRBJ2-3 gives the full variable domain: GAGVSQSPSNKVTEKGKDVELRCDPISGHTALYWYRQSLGQGLEFLIYFQGNSAPDKSGLPSDRFSAERTGGSVSTLTIQRTQQEDSAVYLCASSPGGQGKDTQYFGPGTRLTVL.

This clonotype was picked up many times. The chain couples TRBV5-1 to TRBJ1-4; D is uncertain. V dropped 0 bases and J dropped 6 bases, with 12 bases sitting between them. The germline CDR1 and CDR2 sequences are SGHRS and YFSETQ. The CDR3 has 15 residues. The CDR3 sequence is CASSLGQTFHEKLFF. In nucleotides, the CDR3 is TGCGCCAGCAGCTTGGGTCAGACCTTCCATGAAAAACTGTTTTTT. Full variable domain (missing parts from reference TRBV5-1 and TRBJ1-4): KAGVTQTPRYLIKTRGQQVTLSCSPISGHRSVSWYQQTPGQGLQFLFEYFSETQRNKGNFPGRFSGRQFSNSRSEMNVSTLELGDSALYLCASSLGQTFHEKLFFGSGTQLSVL.

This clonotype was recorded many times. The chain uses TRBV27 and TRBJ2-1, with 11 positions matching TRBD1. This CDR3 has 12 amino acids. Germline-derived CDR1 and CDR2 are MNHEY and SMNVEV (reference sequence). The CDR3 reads CLCGQGADEQFF. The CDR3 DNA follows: TGTCTATGCGGACAGGGGGCAGATGAGCAGTTCTTC.

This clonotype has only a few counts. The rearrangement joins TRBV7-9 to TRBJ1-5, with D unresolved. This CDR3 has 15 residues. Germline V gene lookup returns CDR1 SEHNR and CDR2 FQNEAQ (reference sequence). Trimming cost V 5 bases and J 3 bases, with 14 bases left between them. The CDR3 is CASSPDGQFNQPQHF. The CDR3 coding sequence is TGTGCCAGCAGCCCAGATGGTCAGTTCAATCAGCCCCAGCATTTT. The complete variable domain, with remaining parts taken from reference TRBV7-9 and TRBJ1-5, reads DTGVSQNPRHKITKRGQNVTFRCDPISEHNRLYWYRQTLGQGPEFLTYFQNEAQLEKSRLLSDRFSAERPKGSFSTLEIQRTEQGDSAMYLCASSPDGQFNQPQHFGDGTRLSIL.

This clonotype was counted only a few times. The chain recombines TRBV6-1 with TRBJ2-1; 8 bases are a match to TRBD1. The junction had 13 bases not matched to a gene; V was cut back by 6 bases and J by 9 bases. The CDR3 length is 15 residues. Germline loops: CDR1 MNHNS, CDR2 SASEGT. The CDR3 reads CASSRRTGQVGEQFF. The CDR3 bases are TGTGCCAGCAGCCGGAGGACAGGGCAAGTTGGTGAGCAGTTCTTC.

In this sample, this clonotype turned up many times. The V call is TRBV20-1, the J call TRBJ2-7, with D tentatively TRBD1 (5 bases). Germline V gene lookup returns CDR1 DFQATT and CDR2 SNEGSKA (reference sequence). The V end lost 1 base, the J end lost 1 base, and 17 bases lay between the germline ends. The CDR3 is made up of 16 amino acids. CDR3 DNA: TGCAGTGCTAGAGCTTGGGGCAGGGAAGGATCCTACGAGCAGTACGTC. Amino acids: CSARAWGREGSYEQYV.

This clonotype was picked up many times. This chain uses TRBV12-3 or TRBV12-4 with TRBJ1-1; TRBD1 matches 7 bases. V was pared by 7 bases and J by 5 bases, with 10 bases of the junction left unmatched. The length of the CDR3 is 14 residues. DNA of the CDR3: TGTGCCAGCACCCCTCCAGGGGGTTCTACTGAAGCTTTCTTT. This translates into CASTPPGGSTEAFF.

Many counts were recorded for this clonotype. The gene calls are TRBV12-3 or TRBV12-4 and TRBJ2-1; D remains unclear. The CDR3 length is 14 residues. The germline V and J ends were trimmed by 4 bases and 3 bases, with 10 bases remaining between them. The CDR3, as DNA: TGTGCCAGCAGTTCCAAAGGAGTCTACAATGAGCAGTTCTTC. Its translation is CASSSKGVYNEQFF.

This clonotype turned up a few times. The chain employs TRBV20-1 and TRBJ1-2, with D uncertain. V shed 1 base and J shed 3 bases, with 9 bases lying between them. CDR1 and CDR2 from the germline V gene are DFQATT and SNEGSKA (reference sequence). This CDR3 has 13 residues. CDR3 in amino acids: CSARVGADYGYTF. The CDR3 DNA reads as TGCAGTGCTAGAGTAGGTGCAGACTATGGCTACACCTTC.

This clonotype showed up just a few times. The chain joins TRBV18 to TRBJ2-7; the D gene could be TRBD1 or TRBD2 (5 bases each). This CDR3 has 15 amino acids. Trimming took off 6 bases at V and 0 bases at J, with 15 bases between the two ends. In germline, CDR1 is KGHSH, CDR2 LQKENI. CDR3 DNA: TGTGCCAGCTCGCCGGGACGAGAGAGCTCCTACGAGCAGTACTTC. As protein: CASSPGRESSYEQYF.

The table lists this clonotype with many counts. CDR3 in DNA: TGTGCCAGCAGCCCTACACCCGGCGAGCAGTACTTC. It yields the protein CASSPTPGEQYF. The V and J genes are TRBV6-5 and TRBJ2-7; D remains unclear. The CDR3 sequence is 12 residues long. Trimming left V 6 bases short and J 6 bases short, with 12 bases between. Germline loops: CDR1 MNHEY, CDR2 SVGAGI.

CDR3 region: CAWRGRESNQPQHF. DNA for the CDR3: TGTGCCTGGAGAGGTAGGGAGAGCAATCAGCCCCAGCATTTT. The chain recombines TRBV30 with TRBJ1-5; no firm D call. The ends were cut back, 3 bases at V and 1 base at J, with 10 bases in the middle. Germline V gene lookup returns CDR1 GTSNPN and CDR2 SVGIG (reference sequence). This CDR3 has 14 amino acids.

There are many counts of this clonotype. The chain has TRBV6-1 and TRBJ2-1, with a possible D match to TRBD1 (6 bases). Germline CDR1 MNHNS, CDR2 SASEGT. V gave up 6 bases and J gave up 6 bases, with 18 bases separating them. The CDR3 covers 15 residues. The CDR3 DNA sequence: TGTGCCAGCAGGCTAATGGCAGGGGTTGTCAATGAGCAGTTCTTC. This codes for CASRLMAGVVNEQFF.

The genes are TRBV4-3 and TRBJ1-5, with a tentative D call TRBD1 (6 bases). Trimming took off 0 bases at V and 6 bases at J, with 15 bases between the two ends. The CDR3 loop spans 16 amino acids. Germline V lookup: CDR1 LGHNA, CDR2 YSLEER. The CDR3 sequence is CASSQDLSGDFQPQHF. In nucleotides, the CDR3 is TGCGCCAGCAGCCAAGATCTTTCAGGGGATTTTCAGCCCCAGCATTTT.

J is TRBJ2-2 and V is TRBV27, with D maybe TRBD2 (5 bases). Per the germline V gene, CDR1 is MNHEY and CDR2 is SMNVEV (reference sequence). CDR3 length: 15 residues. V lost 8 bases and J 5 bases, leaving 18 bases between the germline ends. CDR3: CASALRRDVTGELFF. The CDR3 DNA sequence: TGTGCCAGCGCGTTAAGACGGGATGTTACCGGGGAGCTGTTTTTT.

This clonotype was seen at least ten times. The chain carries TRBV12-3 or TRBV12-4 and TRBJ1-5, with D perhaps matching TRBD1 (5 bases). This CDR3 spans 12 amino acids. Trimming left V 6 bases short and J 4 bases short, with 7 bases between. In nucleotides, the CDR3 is TGTGCCAGCAGGGAGGGGAATCAGCCCCAGCATTTT. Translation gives CASREGNQPQHF.

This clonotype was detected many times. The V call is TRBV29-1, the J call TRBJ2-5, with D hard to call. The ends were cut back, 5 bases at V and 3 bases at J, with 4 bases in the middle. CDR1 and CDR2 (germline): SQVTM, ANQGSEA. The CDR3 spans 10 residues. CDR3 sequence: CSVSKETQYF. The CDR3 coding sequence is TGCAGCGTTAGCAAAGAGACCCAGTACTTC.

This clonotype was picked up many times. The CDR3 nucleotides are TGTGCCACCGCCCAGGGTGCAACTAATGAAAAACTGTTTTTT. Amino acid sequence: CATAQGATNEKLFF. The chain combines TRBV24-1 with TRBJ1-4, with a tentative D call TRBD1 (5 bases). Germline loops: CDR1 KGHDR, CDR2 SFDVKD. Trimming took off 9 bases at V and 0 bases at J, with 10 bases between the two ends. The length of the CDR3 is 14 residues.